This T cell receptor (beta chain) was documented in a study of blood T cells in healthy people across ages. This CDR3 is built from 17 residues. The germline V gene encodes CDR1 SGHAT and CDR2 FQNNGV. Trimming cost V 5 bases and J 0 bases, with 17 bases left between them. Together with a sample-barcoded 5' primer, a J-beta primer mix was included in a second PCR lasting 7 to 11 cycles. TCRdb reprocessed the 5' RACE reads via MiXCR and lists one record per CDR3 protein. The sample has over a million distinct CDR3 sequences; around 59% are singletons. This receptor was taken from a young man in good health. V and J are TRBV11-2 and TRBJ2-1; possible D gene TRBD1, 5 bases. The sample consisted of blood. The CDR3 loop reads CASSPHVGPSSYNEQFF. The CDR3 nucleotides are TGTGCCAGCAGCCCCCACGTGGGGCCTTCCTCCTACAATGAGCAGTTCTTC.